The clone carrying this T cell receptor beta chain turned up a few times. Deletions cut 4 bases from V and 8 bases from J, with 19 bases between. The CDR3 is 16 amino acids. Germline assignment: CDR1 SGHTS and CDR2 YDEGEE. The repertoire was sequenced with immunoSEQ multiplex PCR; TCRdb's copy has only in-frame clones and lacks some. Of almost 90,000 clones listed, around 86% are singletons. The data are from a study of control samples from healthy donors and cancer patients. The V call is TRBV5-8, the J call TRBJ1-6; D might be TRBD1 (6 bases). The specimen was blood. This clonotype originated in a man aged 30-40 years in good health. CDR3: CASSTRTVKMDSPLHF. DNA for the CDR3: TGTGCCAGCAGCACACGGACAGTTAAGATGGATTCACCCCTCCACTTT. Full variable domain (remainder filled in from reference TRBV5-8 and TRBJ1-6): EAGVTQSPTHLIKTRGQQATLRCSPISGHTSVYWYQQALGLGLQFLLWYDEGEERNRGNFPPRFSGRQFPNYSSELNVNALELEDSALYLCASSTRTVKMDSPLHFGNGTRLTVT.